This TCR beta chain was found in a study of blood T cell repertoires in COVID-19. Trimming stripped 5 bases from V and 6 bases from J, with 17 bases between. The V gene's germline CDR1 is SGHVS and CDR2 FQNEAQ. The CDR3 length is 15 residues. Only in-frame clones appear in the TCRdb table, and some are missing; sequencing was by immunoSEQ multiplex PCR. The sample consists of around 170,000 clones, roughly 80% of them appearing once. The sequenced sample consisted of peripheral blood. This chain links TRBV7-8 with TRBJ2-1; D remains unclear. The TCR sequence derives from a woman aged 80 or over with acute or convalescent COVID-19. As DNA, the CDR3 is TGTGCCAGCAGCCCCTGGCGGCGGCTTTCCAATGAGCAGTTCTTC. It codes for CASSPWRRLSNEQFF.